The rows below give T cell receptor beta chains drawn from one sample of a study of post-analysis software for immune sequencing data. MiXCR, applied by TCRdb to the PCR reads, yields one record per CDR3 protein. This sample yields roughly 870,000 distinct CDR3 sequences, of which roughly 58% are seen a single time; 4% to 5.5% belongs to the top ten. Sequencing used blood. The receptors originated from a girl aged 10-17 years with multiple sclerosis. Each CDR3 is given with its conserved first and last residue. A D gene is named only where the DNA matches it firmly. The size of a clone is reported for some rows only, either as once, few or many, or as a class for expanded clones.

>TRBV5-1|-|TRBJ1-5|-
TGCGCCAGCAGCTCCGGGACACAAGATCAGCCCCAGCATTTT
CASSSGTQDQPQHF
>TRBV5-1|-|TRBJ2-7|-
TGCGCCAGCAGCTCACACGTAACGGACGGATCCTACGAGCAGTACTTC
CASSSHVTDGSYEQYF
>TRBV12-3/TRBV12-4|few|TRBJ2-1|-
TGTGCCAGCGCTCGGGTCAGCGGTGAGCAGTTCTTC
CASARVSGEQFF
>TRBV9|few|TRBJ2-1|TRBD1
TGTGCCAGCAGCCGATACCTGGACAGGGGAGGGGACAATGAGCAGTTCTTC
CASSRYLDRGGDNEQFF
>TRBV7-3|-|TRBJ1-1|-
TGTGCCAGCAGCTTAACGAGTGGGGGGAACACTGAAGCTTTCTTT
CASSLTSGGNTEAFF
>TRBV10-3|-|TRBJ2-4|-
TGTGCCATCAGTGAACCAGCGAGGAAAAACATTCAGTACTTC
CAISEPARKNIQYF
>TRBV5-1|-|TRBJ2-3|-
TGCGCCAGCAGCACCGGGACCGCCATAGATACGCAGTATTTT
CASSTGTAIDTQYF
>TRBV20-1|-|TRBJ1-5|-
TGCAGTGCTAGGGACGGGTATAGCAATCAGCCCCAGCATTTT
CSARDGYSNQPQHF
>TRBV29-1|-|TRBJ1-2|-
TGCAGCGTTGGGACTGAACGCCCTAACTATGGCTACACCTTC
CSVGTERPNYGYTF
>TRBV20-1|few|TRBJ2-7|-
TGCAGTGCGAATGGCCCTAGCTCCTACAATGAGCAGTACTTC
CSANGPSSYNEQYF
>TRBV28|-|TRBJ2-4|TRBD1
TGTGCCAGCAGTTTGGGGGGGACAGGGAAAAACATTCAGTACTTC
CASSLGGTGKNIQYF
>TRBV25-1|-|TRBJ2-6|-
TGTGCCAGCAGTGACCCAAGGGGACTCGCTGGGGCCAACGTCCTGACTTTC
CASSDPRGLAGANVLTF
>TRBV15|-|TRBJ2-7|-
TGTGCCACCAGCAGTGGTAAGGTGTGGGAGAACCACGAGCAGTACTTC
CATSSGKVWENHEQYF
>TRBV5-1|few|TRBJ2-5|TRBD1
TGCGCCAGCAGCTACGGGACAGGGGGGAGAGAGCAGTACTTC
CASSYGTGGREQYF
>TRBV29-1|few|TRBJ1-2|-
TGCAGCGTTGGCGGGGTAACAGGGAACTATGGCTACACCTTC
CSVGGVTGNYGYTF
>TRBV20-1|-|TRBJ2-7|TRBD2
TGCAGTGCTCTTCGGACTAGCTCCTACGAGCAGTACTTC
CSALRTSSYEQYF
>TRBV5-1|-|TRBJ1-1|-
TGCGCCAGCAGCCCGACCTCCCCACCGAACACTGAAGCTTTCTTT
CASSPTSPPNTEAFF
>TRBV7-9|once|TRBJ2-7|-
TGTGCCAGCAGCTCAGCCCTCGGAATCTACGAGCAGTACTTC
CASSSALGIYEQYF
>TRBV7-2|many|TRBJ2-5|-
TGTGCCAGCAGCTACCAGGGATATCGGCAAGAGACCCAGTACTTC
CASSYQGYRQETQYF
>TRBV11-1|-|TRBJ2-1|TRBD2
TGTGCCAGCAGCTTCCTAGCGGGACGGGGAGGGTTGAATGAGCAGTTCTTC
CASSFLAGRGGLNEQFF
>TRBV2|-|TRBJ2-7|-
TGTGCCAGCAGTGTAGAGCAGCGTACCTACGAGCAGTACTTC
CASSVEQRTYEQYF
>TRBV27|-|TRBJ1-2|TRBD1
TGTGCCAGCAGTTTAATTACAGGGGGCCTCTATGGCTACACCTTC
CASSLITGGLYGYTF
>TRBV7-8|few|TRBJ2-1|TRBD2
TGTGCCAGCAGCCAATTTACTAGCGGGGGGGCCCCCTACAATGAGCAGTTCTTC
CASSQFTSGGAPYNEQFF
>TRBV29-1|-|TRBJ2-5|-
TGCAGCGTTACAGACACTGGGGAGACCCAGTACTTC
CSVTDTGETQYF
>TRBV6-4|few|TRBJ1-2|TRBD1
TGTGCCAGCAGTGCAGGGGGCGGCTACACCTTC
CASSAGGGYTF